A selection of T cell receptor beta chains follows, all from one sample in a study of shared clonotypes between healthy human individuals. The assay was immunoSEQ multiplex PCR, and TCRdb's table has in-frame clones only and misses some. Of 1,500,000 or so clones listed, about 98.5% were seen once; the top ten hold around 0.33%. Sequencing was done on a sample of naive CD4+ T cells sorted from blood. Source of these receptors: a man aged 30 to 39 in good health. CDR3s leave out the opening cysteine and the closing phenylalanine or tryptophan. Each record gives: V gene, J gene, CDR3 protein.

TRBV29-1,TRBJ2-7,SVEADSPYEQY
TRBV18,TRBJ2-5,ASSKDQETQY
TRBV5-1,TRBJ2-7,ASSLTGSRYEQY
TRBV21-1,TRBJ2-5,ASSKAGQLQETQY
TRBV18,TRBJ2-1,ASSPLADNNEQF
TRBV5-4,TRBJ1-1,ASSDAKVGNTEAF
TRBV11-2,TRBJ2-3,ASSLESYTQY
TRBV21-1,TRBJ1-2,ASPRTEYIEGYT
TRBV5-4,TRBJ1-2,ASMRDREESGYT
TRBV7-8,TRBJ1-2,ASSLYAGLVVYGYT
TRBV19,TRBJ2-1,ASSKGTGGIGQF
TRBV4-3,TRBJ2-4,ASSLGGIQY
TRBV15,TRBJ2-1,ATSREKMRSSYNEQF
TRBV7-6,TRBJ2-6,ASSLPGANVLT
TRBV7-2,TRBJ2-1,ASSFGARLNEQF
TRBV5-1,TRBJ2-5,ASSLVGANVLETQY
TRBV19,TRBJ2-1,ASSTTARPDNEQF
TRBV7-3,TRBJ1-1,ASRALGASTEAF
TRBV5-1,TRBJ2-7,ASSVGLADSSYEQY